The next 24 T cell receptor beta chains were all read from a single sample in a study of T cells after yellow fever vaccination. MiXCR, run by TCRdb on the 5' RACE reads, gives a single entry per CDR3 protein. The data hold roughly 190,000 distinct CDR3 sequences, with roughly 9.6% observed a single time. The sample here was CD8+ T cells sorted from PBMCs, taken 15 days after the yellow fever booster vaccination. The receptors were gathered from a young man who received the YFV17D yellow fever vaccine.

The rearrangement links TRBV12-3 or TRBV12-4 to TRBJ1-2; 7 positions match TRBD1. This CDR3 is 16 amino acids long. Trimming removed 2 bases from V and 7 bases from J; junction bases left unmatched: 13. The DNA for the CDR3 is TGTGCCAGCAGTTTATTAGGGGGCGCGATGAGAGGTGGCTACACCTTC. Translating gives CASSLLGGAMRGGYTF.

V is TRBV20-1 and J is TRBJ2-5, with a weak D call TRBD2 (7 bases). With 0 bases removed from V and 5 bases from J, the gap between germline ends came to 13 bases. This CDR3 spans 14 amino acids. CDR1 DFQATT and CDR2 SNEGSKA come from the germline V gene (reference sequence). The CDR3 spells CSARDKGGAETQYF. The CDR3 coding sequence is TGCAGTGCTAGAGACAAAGGGGGGGCCGAGACCCAGTACTTC.

This clonotype was detected ten times or more. The V gene is TRBV20-1, the J gene TRBJ1-1; D is undetermined. The V end was cut by 6 bases, the J end by 3 bases, with 5 bases between. The germline gives CDR1 DFQATT, CDR2 SNEGSKA (reference sequence). The CDR3 is made up of 10 amino acids. In DNA, the CDR3 is TGCAGTGCAGGGTACACTGAAGCTTTCTTT. It specifies CSAGYTEAFF.

This clonotype occurred a few times. The rearrangement uses TRBV28 and TRBJ1-5; D remains unclear. The CDR3 sequence is 14 residues long. Looked up from germline, CDR1 is MDHEN and CDR2 is SYDVKM. Trimming left V 6 bases short and J 0 bases short, with 9 bases between. DNA of the CDR3: TGTGCCAGCAGCTGGACGGATAGCAATCAGCCCCAGCATTTT. It codes for CASSWTDSNQPQHF.

At least ten counts were recorded for this clonotype. The V call is TRBV30, the J call TRBJ2-1; a possible D gene is TRBD2 (6 bases). The CDR3 totals 13 residues. Germline CDR1 reads GTSNPN; CDR2 reads SVGIG (reference sequence). Between the trimmed V and J ends, which lost 5 bases and 1 base, there was a span of 9 bases. The CDR3 DNA is TGTGCCTGGTCCCGGGAGTCCTACAATGAGCAGTTCTTC. Its translation: CAWSRESYNEQFF.

This CDR3 reads CASSGGEDRGDEKLFF. The CDR3 nucleotides are TGTGCCAGCAGCGGGGGGGAGGACAGGGGAGACGAAAAACTGTTTTTT. The chain recombines TRBV7-9 with TRBJ1-4; 9 nucleotides agree with TRBD1. Losses at the gene ends were 5 bases for V and 8 bases for J; bases not matched to a gene: 12. In germline, CDR1 is SEHNR, CDR2 FQNEAQ (reference sequence). The CDR3 length is 16 residues.

This clonotype was observed a handful of times. This chain links TRBV7-9 with TRBJ2-7, with TRBD1 matching 8 bases. The germline gives CDR1 SEHNR, CDR2 FQNEAQ (reference sequence). The V segment lost 5 bases and the J segment 3 bases; nucleotides outside the gene matches: 6. CDR3 length: 14 amino acids. The CDR3 reads CASSTDREDYEQYF. As DNA, the CDR3 is TGTGCCAGCAGCACGGACAGGGAGGACTACGAGCAGTACTTC.

There are a few counts of this clonotype. The V and J genes are TRBV12-3 or TRBV12-4 and TRBJ1-2; tentative D call: TRBD1 (5 bases). CDR3 length: 11 amino acids. The V end lost 11 bases, the J end lost 5 bases, and 12 bases lay between the germline ends. The CDR3: CAVTGVYGYTF. Here the CDR3 DNA reads TGTGCCGTTACAGGAGTTTATGGCTACACCTTC.

The chain links TRBV19 to TRBJ1-2; D remains unclear. The V gene's germline CDR1 is LNHDA and CDR2 SQIVND (reference sequence). V gave up 7 bases and J gave up 10 bases, with 13 bases separating them. This CDR3 comprises 11 residues. The CDR3 sequence: CASTFQRDYTF. For the CDR3, the DNA is TGTGCCAGTACTTTCCAGCGGGACTACACCTTC.

The chain joins TRBV4-2 to TRBJ1-1; maybe TRBD1 (5 bases). Germline assignment: CDR1 LGHNA and CDR2 YNFKEQ. With 4 bases removed from V and 4 bases from J, the gap between germline ends came to 13 bases. This CDR3 region has 14 residues. The CDR3 DNA is TGTGCCAGCAGCCCGGCGGTGGGGGGCACTGAAGCTTTCTTT. Translating it yields CASSPAVGGTEAFF.

Ten or more counts support this clonotype. The chain is built from TRBV20-1 and TRBJ2-7, with TRBD1 matching 9 bases. V was clipped by 1 base and J by 4 bases; unmatched bases: 11. CDR3 length: 16 amino acids. Germline assignment: CDR1 DFQATT and CDR2 SNEGSKA (reference sequence). CDR3: CSARGGTGFPTYEQYV. For the CDR3, the DNA is TGCAGTGCTAGAGGCGGGACAGGGTTCCCGACATACGAGCAGTACGTC.

The gene calls are TRBV7-9 and TRBJ2-7, with D perhaps TRBD2 (5 bases). The CDR3 length is 13 residues. Trimming removed 1 base from V and 6 bases from J, with 10 bases in between. Germline V gene sequence: CDR1 SEHNR, CDR2 FQNEAQ (reference sequence). The CDR3 DNA reads TGTGCCAGCAGCTTAGGAGGGCTAGGCGAGCAGTACGTC. Translating it yields CASSLGGLGEQYV.

The chain carries TRBV4-1 and TRBJ2-1; D possibly corresponds to TRBD2 (6 bases). Germline V gene sequence: CDR1 MGHRA, CDR2 YSYEKL. The V end lost 5 bases, the J end lost 8 bases, and 13 bases lay between the germline ends. This CDR3 has 13 residues. The DNA of the CDR3 is TGCGCCAGCAGCGGTGGGGGGAGCGATGAGCAGTTCTTC. Its protein is CASSGGGSDEQFF.

The chain joins TRBV6-6 to TRBJ2-3, with a tentative D call TRBD2 (6 bases). Germline V lookup: CDR1 MNHNY, CDR2 SVGAGI (reference sequence). There are 13 residues in the CDR3. V lost 7 bases to trimming and J lost 2 bases, with 10 bases between them. This CDR3 is CASTGTSTDTQYF. The CDR3 nucleotides read TGTGCCAGCACCGGGACTTCCACAGATACGCAGTATTTT.

This clonotype was counted between two and nine times. This chain uses TRBV7-2 with TRBJ2-5, with 8 bases that match TRBD1. V lost 5 bases and J lost 4; bases outside the gene matches: 6. CDR3 size: 14 residues. Germline V gene data show CDR1 as SGHTA and CDR2 as FQGNSA. CDR3 loop: CASSQGAIGETQYF. CDR3 nucleotides: TGTGCCAGCAGCCAGGGGGCAATTGGAGAGACCCAGTACTTC.

This clonotype was counted a few times. The rearrangement uses TRBV7-6 and TRBJ2-5, with 7 bases aligning to TRBD1. With V trimmed by 5 bases and J by 3 bases, 12 bases remained unmatched. CDR3 length equals 16 residues. From germline, CDR1 is SGHVS and CDR2 FNYEAQ. The CDR3 DNA sequence: TGTGCCAGCAGCGTGCCGACAGGGCGTGGAAAAGAGACCCAGTACTTC. It translates to CASSVPTGRGKETQYF.

This clonotype has ten or more counts. This chain uses TRBV6-9 with TRBJ1-5; D gene unclear. The CDR3 runs to 12 residues. Trimming removed 6 bases at V and 6 bases at J, with 9 bases between. Germline CDR1 is MNHGY and CDR2 is SVAAGI. CDR3 DNA sequence: TGTGCCAGCAGCGCCCGGATTCAGCCCCAGCATTTT. Translated: CASSARIQPQHF.

There are a few counts of this clonotype. The chain employs TRBV6-6 and TRBJ1-1; a possible D gene is TRBD1 (6 bases). The CDR3 spans 16 residues. V shed 2 bases and J shed 7 bases, with 20 bases lying between them. Per the germline V gene, CDR1 is MNHNY and CDR2 is SVGAGI (reference sequence). CDR3: CASSYPSSGTSLEAFF. The CDR3 DNA is TGTGCCAGCAGTTACCCCTCCTCCGGGACAAGCCTTGAAGCTTTCTTT.

V is TRBV5-1 and J is TRBJ1-5; a weak D match, TRBD1 (5 bases). From germline, CDR1 is SGHRS and CDR2 YFSETQ. The CDR3 loop spans 15 amino acids. Trimming took off 0 bases at V and 4 bases at J, with 11 bases between the two ends. The CDR3: CASSLEGDPNQPQHF. The DNA for the CDR3 is TGCGCCAGCAGCTTGGAAGGGGACCCAAATCAGCCCCAGCATTTT.

V gene TRBV7-7 combines with J gene TRBJ2-5; 9 positions agree with TRBD2. The J segment lost 5 bases and the V segment lost 5 bases, leaving 12 bases of the junction unmatched. The germline V gene encodes CDR1 SSHAT and CDR2 FNYEAQ (reference sequence). This CDR3 region has 16 residues. The CDR3 loop reads CASSRGAGLAIETQYF. The CDR3 DNA reads TGTGCCAGCAGCCGGGGGGCGGGACTAGCAATTGAGACCCAGTACTTC.

This clonotype has ten or more counts. V gene TRBV6-5 combines with J gene TRBJ1-5; 7 bases agree with TRBD1. Trimming at V came to 0 bases and at J to 1 base, leaving 0 bases not matched to a gene. This CDR3 spans 15 amino acids. Germline V gene data show CDR1 as MNHEY and CDR2 as SVGAGI. The CDR3 sequence: CASSYSQGSNQPQHF. The CDR3 coding sequence is TGTGCCAGCAGTTACTCACAGGGGAGCAATCAGCCCCAGCATTTT.

CDR3 sequence reads: CASLLLAGGYNEQFF. CDR3 coding DNA: TGTGCCAGCCTTCTCCTAGCGGGGGGCTACAATGAGCAGTTCTTC. The chain has TRBV6-1 and TRBJ2-1, with TRBD2 identical over 11 bases. V was pared by 8 bases and J by 3 bases, with 6 bases of the junction left unmatched. Looked up from germline, CDR1 is MNHNS and CDR2 is SASEGT. This CDR3 comprises 15 residues.

The J gene is TRBJ1-4, the V gene TRBV25-1; D perhaps matches TRBD1 (6 bases). With 4 bases removed from V and 4 bases from J, the gap between germline ends came to 10 bases. CDR3 length: 14 residues. Germline-derived CDR1 and CDR2 are MGHDK and SYGVNS. DNA for the CDR3: TGTGCCAGCAGTGGGGGGACACGTAATGAAAAACTGTTTTTT. Its protein is CASSGGTRNEKLFF.

The V call is TRBV24-1, the J call TRBJ2-3; D unclear. The germline V gene has CDR1 KGHDR and CDR2 SFDVKD. V lost 4 bases and J lost 0, with 7 bases in between. The CDR3 loop spans 14 amino acids. CDR3 DNA: TGTGCCACCAGTGAGCCTGGTAGCACAGATACGCAGTATTTT. This translates into CATSEPGSTDTQYF.